The clone carrying this T cell receptor (beta chain) was recorded a few times. What it binds is unknown. PCR employed 60 Vbeta and 13 Jbeta primers. Assay: immunoSEQ multiplex PCR; the TCRdb copy retains only in-frame clones and omits some. This sample has around 150,000 clones, with approximately 78% found just once. CDR3 size: 12 residues. Trimming cost V 4 bases and J 6 bases, with 11 bases left between them. Germline CDR1 reads SQVTM; CDR2 reads ANQGSEA. The data were taken from a study of cytomegalovirus exposure and HLA in healthy donors. General study points: Associated with cytomegalovirus, according to the listing, were 164 TCR beta chains.

The chain joins TRBV29-1 to TRBJ2-3, with D possibly being TRBD1 (6 bases). Sequenced input: PBMCs. The clonotype was recovered from a male donor in good health and CMV-seronegative. CDR3 DNA: TGCAGCGTTGGACAGGCTATCGATACGCAGTATTTT. It encodes CSVGQAIDTQYF.